This record looks at one T cell receptor (beta chain) sequence and its context. This record belongs to a study of T cells in Graves' hyperthyroidism and ophthalmopathy. Amplification of TCR beta CDR3 regions was performed using RNA transcripts as template. The HTBI primer set was used in a first-round RT-PCR of the TCR CDR3. One entry per CDR3 protein, called by TCRdb with MiXCR from the multiplex PCR reads. This table has some 700,000 distinct CDR3 sequences, 15% to 20% appearing once. With 3 bases removed from V and 7 bases from J, the gap between germline ends came to 9 bases. The CDR3 runs 13 residues. Germline-derived CDR1 and CDR2 are LNHDA and SQIVND (reference sequence).

The receptor comes from a man aged 50 to 60 with Graves' hyperthyroidism. The source material was blood. The rearrangement links TRBV19 to TRBJ2-2; D gene unclear. The CDR3 spells CASSMGGNGELFF. CDR3 nucleotides: TGTGCCAGTAGTATGGGCGGAAACGGGGAGCTGTTTTTT.